These 8 T cell receptor beta chains originate from one sample sequenced in a study of T cells in Graves' hyperthyroidism and ophthalmopathy (dated by TCRdb to 2018 to 2020). Library preparation used multiplex PCR. The sample was run on an Illumina HiSeq 2000. TCR beta CDR3 regions were amplified from RNA transcripts. A first-round RT-PCR of the TCR CDR3 used the HTBI primer set with the Qiagen OneStep RT-PCR kit. The raw public reads went through TCRdb reprocessing: fastp at Q25, MiXCR clone calling, in-frame beta chains kept. Each record represents a unique CDR3 protein, reported with the most common genes and DNA among its rows. This sample has about 620,000 distinct CDR3 sequences in its table, and about 16% of those were observed once. Jointly, the top ten make up less than 4.5% of the sample. The sample taken for sequencing was blood. The source is a woman aged 25-40 years with Graves' hyperthyroidism.

The chain carries TRBV20-1 and TRBJ2-6; D may be TRBD2 (7 bases). Looked up from germline, CDR1 is DFQATT and CDR2 is SNEGSKA (reference sequence). There are 15 residues in the CDR3. V dropped 6 bases and J dropped 3 bases, with 15 bases sitting between them. Written as DNA, the CDR3 is TGCAGTGCATCTGGGGGGGGCAGTGGGGCCAACGTCCTGACTTTC. Translation gives CSASGGGSGANVLTF.

This clonotype was picked up many times. The chain carries TRBV7-9 and TRBJ2-7; D call uncertain. Trimming removed 3 bases at V and 2 bases at J, with 8 bases between. The CDR3 runs 13 residues. Germline CDR1 SEHNR, CDR2 FQNEAQ (reference sequence). The CDR3 nucleotides read TGTGCCAGCAGCTTCAGCCTAGCCTACGAGCAGTACTTC. It codes for CASSFSLAYEQYF.

The sample holds many counts of this clonotype. The genes are TRBV11-3 and TRBJ1-1; D might be TRBD1 (5 bases). The ends were cut back, 5 bases at V and 4 bases at J, with 14 bases in the middle. CDR3 length: 14 amino acids. CDR1 and CDR2 from the germline V gene are SGHNT and YENEEA. DNA of the CDR3: TGTGCCAGCAGCCCTCGGGGCGGAAGCACTGAAGCTTTCTTT. This codes for CASSPRGGSTEAFF.

The rearrangement uses TRBV7-6 and TRBJ1-3; 7 bases are shared with TRBD1. Germline V gene data show CDR1 as SGHVS and CDR2 as FNYEAQ. The V and J ends lost 1 base and 2 bases, in that order; junction bases with no gene match: 2. The CDR3 has 15 amino acids. The CDR3 nucleotides read TGTGCCAGCAGCTTAGGACAGGGAACTGGAAACACCATATATTTT. It is translated as CASSLGQGTGNTIYF.

The J gene is TRBJ2-5, the V gene TRBV11-3, with D possibly being TRBD2 (5 bases). This CDR3 has 14 residues. V dropped 1 base and J dropped 1 base, with 7 bases sitting between them. Looked up from germline, CDR1 is SGHNT and CDR2 is YENEEA. This chain's CDR3 is CASSLVDFQETQYF. CDR3 sequence (DNA): TGTGCCAGCAGCTTAGTGGACTTCCAAGAGACCCAGTACTTC.

This clonotype was counted at least ten times. The chain has TRBV3-1 and TRBJ2-2; 9 nucleotides line up with TRBD1. V shed 1 base and J 2 bases; nucleotides not matched to a gene: 2. Germline lookup yields CDR1 LGHDT and CDR2 YNNKEL (reference sequence). There are 16 residues in the CDR3. CDR3 region: CASSQGQGDNTGELFF. The CDR3 nucleotides read TGTGCCAGCAGCCAAGGACAGGGGGATAACACCGGGGAGCTGTTTTTT.

A few counts support this clonotype. The rearrangement uses TRBV5-5 and TRBJ1-1; D call uncertain. CDR3 length: 14 amino acids. Trimming pared 0 bases from V and 4 bases from J, leaving 10 bases between. CDR1 is SGHKS, CDR2 YYEKEE, per germline (reference sequence). CDR3 nucleotides: TGTGCCAGCAGCTTGGTTACGGGGTCCACTGAAGCTTTCTTT. It is translated as CASSLVTGSTEAFF.

This clonotype was counted ten times or more. The chain links TRBV28 to TRBJ1-5; D may be TRBD1 (6 bases). This CDR3 is 14 amino acids long. The germline CDR1 and CDR2 sequences are MDHEN and SYDVKM. The V end was cut by 6 bases, the J end by 3 bases, with 12 bases between. The CDR3 loop is CASSLTGFNQPQHF. The CDR3 DNA is TGTGCCAGCAGCTTAACAGGGTTCAATCAGCCCCAGCATTTT. Using reference TRBV28 and TRBJ1-5 for the parts outside the CDR3, the full variable domain is DVKVTQSSRYLVKRTGEKVFLECVQDMDHENMFWYRQDPGLGLRLIYFSYDVKMKEKGDIPEGYSVSREKKERFSLILESASTNQTSMYLCASSLTGFNQPQHFGDGTRLSIL.